This T cell receptor beta chain was recorded in a study of Ad26.COV2.S vaccination and SARS-CoV-2 variants. TCRdb keeps only in-frame clones here, not all; method: immunoSEQ multiplex PCR. The sample yields hundreds of thousands of clones, 89% seen once. This clone has just a few counts. Described treatment: roughly 19 received Ad26.COV2.S at low or high dose, single or two shots; 5 received placebo; per-sample allocation not given. Sampling was performed 63 days after the first vaccine or placebo injection. This CDR3 is 14 amino acids long. CDR1 and CDR2 from the germline V gene are SGHTS and YDEGEE. Losses at the gene ends were 1 base for V and 7 bases for J; bases not matched to a gene: 6.

The chain is built from TRBV5-8 and TRBJ1-2; 8 nucleotides agree with TRBD1. This clonotype was sampled from a person aged 18 to 65 who received the Ad26.COV2.S COVID-19 vaccine or a placebo. Sequencing was performed on peripheral blood, taken in a trial of Ad26.COV2.S vaccine versus placebo. The CDR3 DNA is TGTGCCAGCAGCTTGACGGACAGGGTGGTTGGCTACACCTTC. This codes for CASSLTDRVVGYTF.